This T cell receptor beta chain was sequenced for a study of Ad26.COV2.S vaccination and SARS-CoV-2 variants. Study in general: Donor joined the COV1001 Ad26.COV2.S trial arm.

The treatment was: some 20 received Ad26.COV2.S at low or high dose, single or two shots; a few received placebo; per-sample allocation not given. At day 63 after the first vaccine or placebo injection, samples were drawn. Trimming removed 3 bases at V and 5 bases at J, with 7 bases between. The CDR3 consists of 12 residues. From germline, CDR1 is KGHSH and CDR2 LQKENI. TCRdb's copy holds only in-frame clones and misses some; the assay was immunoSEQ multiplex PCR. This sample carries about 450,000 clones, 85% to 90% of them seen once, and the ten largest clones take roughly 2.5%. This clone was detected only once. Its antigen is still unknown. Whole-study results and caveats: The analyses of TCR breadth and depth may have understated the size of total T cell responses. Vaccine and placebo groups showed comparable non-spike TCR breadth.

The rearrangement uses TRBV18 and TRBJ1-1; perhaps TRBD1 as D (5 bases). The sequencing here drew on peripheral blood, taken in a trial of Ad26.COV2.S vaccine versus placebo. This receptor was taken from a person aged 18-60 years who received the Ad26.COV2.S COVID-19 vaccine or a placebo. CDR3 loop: CASSPQGTEAFF. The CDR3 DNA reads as TGTGCCAGCTCACCGCAGGGAACTGAAGCTTTCTTT.